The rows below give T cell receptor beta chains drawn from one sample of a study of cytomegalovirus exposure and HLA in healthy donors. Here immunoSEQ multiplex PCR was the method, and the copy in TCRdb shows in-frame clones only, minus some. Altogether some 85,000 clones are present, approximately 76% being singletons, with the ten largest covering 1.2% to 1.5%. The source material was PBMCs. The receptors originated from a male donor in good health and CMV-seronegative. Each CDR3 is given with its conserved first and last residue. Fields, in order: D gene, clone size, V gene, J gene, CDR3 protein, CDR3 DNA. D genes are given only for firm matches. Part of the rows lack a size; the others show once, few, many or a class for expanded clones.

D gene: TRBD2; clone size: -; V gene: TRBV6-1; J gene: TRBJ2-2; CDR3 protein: CATQSGVTGELFF; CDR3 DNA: TGTGCCACCCAGAGCGGGGTCACCGGGGAGCTGTTTTTT
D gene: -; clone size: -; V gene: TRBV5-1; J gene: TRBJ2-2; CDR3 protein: CASSLVSGNTGELFF; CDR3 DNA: TGCGCCAGCAGCTTGGTCTCGGGGAACACCGGGGAGCTGTTTTTT
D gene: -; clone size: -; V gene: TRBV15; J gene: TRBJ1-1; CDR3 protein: CATSKSDKNTEAFF; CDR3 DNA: TGTGCCACCAGTAAATCCGACAAGAACACTGAAGCTTTCTTT
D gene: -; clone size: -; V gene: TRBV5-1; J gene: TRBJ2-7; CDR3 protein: CASSLLQGSYEQYF; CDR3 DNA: TGCGCCAGCAGCTTATTACAGGGATCCTACGAGCAGTACTTC
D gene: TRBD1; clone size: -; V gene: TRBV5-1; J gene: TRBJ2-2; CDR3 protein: CASSPRTGDTGELFF; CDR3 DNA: TGCGCCAGCAGCCCTAGGACAGGGGACACCGGGGAGCTGTTTTTT
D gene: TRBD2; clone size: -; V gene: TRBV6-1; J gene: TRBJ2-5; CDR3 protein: CASSHPGLAKETQYF; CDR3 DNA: TGTGCCAGCAGTCACCCGGGACTAGCGAAAGAGACCCAGTACTTC
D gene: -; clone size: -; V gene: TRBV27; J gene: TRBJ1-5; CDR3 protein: CASSTSNQPQHF; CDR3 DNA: TGTGCCAGCAGCACATCCAATCAGCCCCAGCATTTT
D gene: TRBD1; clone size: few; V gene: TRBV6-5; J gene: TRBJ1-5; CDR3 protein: CASSKDRGLSQPQHF; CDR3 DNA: TGTGCCAGCAGCAAGGACAGGGGATTAAGTCAGCCCCAGCATTTT
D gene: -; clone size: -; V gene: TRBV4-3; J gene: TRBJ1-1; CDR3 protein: CASSQGGRPNTEAFF; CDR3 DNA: TGCGCCAGCAGCCAAGGGGGGCGGCCTAACACTGAAGCTTTCTTT
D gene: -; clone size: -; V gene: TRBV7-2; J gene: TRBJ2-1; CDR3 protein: CASSLAAPVRGDEQFF; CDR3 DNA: TGTGCCAGCAGCTTAGCTGCTCCAGTCCGCGGTGATGAGCAGTTCTTC
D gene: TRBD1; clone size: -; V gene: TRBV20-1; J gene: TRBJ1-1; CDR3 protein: CRGDQGAGFF; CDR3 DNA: TGCAGAGGAGACCAGGGGGCGGGGTTCTTT
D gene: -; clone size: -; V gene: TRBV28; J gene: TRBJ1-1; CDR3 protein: CASTWNRATEAFF; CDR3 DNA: TGTGCCAGCACCTGGAACAGGGCCACTGAAGCTTTCTTT
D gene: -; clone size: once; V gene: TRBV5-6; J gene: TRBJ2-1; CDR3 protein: CASSSPSRGPRFF; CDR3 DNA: TGTGCCAGCAGCTCACCCTCTAGAGGGCCCCGGTTCTTC
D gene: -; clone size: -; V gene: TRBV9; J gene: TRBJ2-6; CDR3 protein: CASSPGTTSGGANVLTF; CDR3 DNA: TGTGCCAGCAGCCCGGGGACAACCTCCGGTGGGGCCAACGTCCTGACTTTC
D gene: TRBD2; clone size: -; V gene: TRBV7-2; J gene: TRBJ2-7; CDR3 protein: CASSDSGTSYEQYF; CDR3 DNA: TGTGCCAGCAGCGACTCCGGGACTAGCTACGAGCAGTACTTC
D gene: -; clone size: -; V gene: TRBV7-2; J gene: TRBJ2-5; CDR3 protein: CASSPRGGETQYF; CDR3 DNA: TGTGCCAGCAGCCCTAGAGGAGGAGAGACCCAGTACTTC
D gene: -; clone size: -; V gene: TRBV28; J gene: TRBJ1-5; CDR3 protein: CASSLMSRNQPQHF; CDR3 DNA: TGTGCCAGCAGCTTGATGAGCCGCAATCAGCCCCAGCATTTT
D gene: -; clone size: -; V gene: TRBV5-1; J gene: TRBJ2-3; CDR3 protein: CATSPRTGGPDTQYF; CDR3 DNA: TGCGCCACCTCCCCTCGGACCGGGGGTCCAGATACGCAGTATTTT
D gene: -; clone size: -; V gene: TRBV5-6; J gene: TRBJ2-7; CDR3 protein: CASSLYGDYEQYF; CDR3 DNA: TGTGCCAGCAGCCTCTACGGGGACTACGAGCAGTACTTC
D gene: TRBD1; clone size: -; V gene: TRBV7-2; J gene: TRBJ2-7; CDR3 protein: CASSLALGGHYEQYF; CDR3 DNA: TGTGCCAGCAGCTTAGCGTTAGGGGGCCACTACGAGCAGTACTTC
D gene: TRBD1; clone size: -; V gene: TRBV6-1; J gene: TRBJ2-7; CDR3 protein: CASSLDRASYEQYF; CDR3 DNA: TGTGCCAGCAGTTTAGACAGGGCTTCCTACGAGCAGTACTTC
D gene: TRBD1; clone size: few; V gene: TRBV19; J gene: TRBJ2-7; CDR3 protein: CASRQGGTYEQYF; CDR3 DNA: TGTGCCAGTCGACAGGGGGGGACCTACGAGCAGTACTTC
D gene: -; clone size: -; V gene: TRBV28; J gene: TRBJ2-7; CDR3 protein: CASSYRVVDEQYF; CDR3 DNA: TGTGCCAGCAGTTACAGGGTCGTCGACGAGCAGTACTTC
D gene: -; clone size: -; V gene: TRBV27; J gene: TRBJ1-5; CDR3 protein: CASRPGRGGNQPQHF; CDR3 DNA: TGTGCCAGCAGACCAGGGAGGGGTGGCAATCAGCCCCAGCATTTT
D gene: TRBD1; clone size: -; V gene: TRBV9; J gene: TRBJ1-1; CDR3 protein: CASSVTGAIGTEAFF; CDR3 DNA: TGTGCCAGCAGCGTCACAGGGGCCATAGGAACTGAAGCTTTCTTT
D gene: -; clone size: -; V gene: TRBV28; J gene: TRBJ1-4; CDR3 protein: CASRTRPVNEKLFF; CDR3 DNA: TGTGCCAGCAGGACTCGGCCCGTTAATGAAAAACTGTTTTTT
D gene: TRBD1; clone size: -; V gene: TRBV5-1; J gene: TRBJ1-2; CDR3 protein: CASSWETGEAGYTF; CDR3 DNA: TGCGCCAGCAGCTGGGAAACAGGGGAGGCTGGCTACACCTTC
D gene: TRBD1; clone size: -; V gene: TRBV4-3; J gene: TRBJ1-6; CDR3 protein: CASSHGQGDSPLHF; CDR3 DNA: TGCGCCAGCAGCCACGGACAGGGTGATTCACCCCTCCACTTT
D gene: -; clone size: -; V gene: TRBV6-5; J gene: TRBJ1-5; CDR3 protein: CASSGGSNQPQHF; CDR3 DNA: TGTGCCAGCAGTGGGGGCAGCAATCAGCCCCAGCATTTT